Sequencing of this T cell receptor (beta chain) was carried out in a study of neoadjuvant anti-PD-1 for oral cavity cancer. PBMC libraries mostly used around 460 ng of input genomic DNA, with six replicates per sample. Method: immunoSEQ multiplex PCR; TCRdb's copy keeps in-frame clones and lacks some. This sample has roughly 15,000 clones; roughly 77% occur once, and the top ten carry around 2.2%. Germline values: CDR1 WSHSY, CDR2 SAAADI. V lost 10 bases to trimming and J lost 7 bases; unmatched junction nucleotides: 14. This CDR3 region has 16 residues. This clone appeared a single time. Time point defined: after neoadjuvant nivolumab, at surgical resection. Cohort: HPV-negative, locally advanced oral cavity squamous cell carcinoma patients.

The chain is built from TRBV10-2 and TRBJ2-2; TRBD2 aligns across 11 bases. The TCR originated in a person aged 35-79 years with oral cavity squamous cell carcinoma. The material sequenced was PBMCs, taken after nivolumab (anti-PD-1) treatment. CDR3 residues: CAISGTSGFVRGELFF. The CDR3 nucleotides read TGCGCCATTTCCGGGACTAGCGGTTTCGTGCGCGGGGAGCTGTTTTTT.